This T cell receptor beta chain was captured by sequencing in a study of regulatory T cells in long-lasting Graves disease. This clonotype has ten or more counts. Library construction for TCR beta used iRepertoire HTBI primers and Arm-PCR of CDR3 regions. TCRdb itself ran the multiplex PCR reads through MiXCR, one entry per CDR3 protein. Of a few hundred thousand distinct CDR3 sequences listed, roughly 12% are singletons. Time point of the sample: newly diagnosed GD, antithyroid drugs for less than 3 months. PBMCs were the source of the RNA used for TCR sequencing. V lost 4 bases and J lost 9, with 10 bases in between. The CDR3 consists of 12 residues. Germline CDR1 MNHEY, CDR2 SMNVEV (reference sequence). This same sample was also taken into another study, of T cells in Graves' hyperthyroidism and ophthalmopathy.

Sequences were derived from peripheral blood mononuclear cells (PBMCs), sampled at new diagnosis, from a patient treated with antithyroid drugs. The chain joins TRBV27 to TRBJ2-1; D is tentatively TRBD1 or TRBD2 (5 bases each). The clonotype was recovered from a woman aged 18-29 years with Graves disease. CDR3 loop: CASSSMGVEQFF. As DNA, the CDR3 is TGTGCCAGCAGTTCGATGGGGGTTGAGCAGTTCTTC.